These 24 T cell receptor beta chains originate from one sample sequenced in a study of cytomegalovirus exposure and HLA in healthy donors (dated by TCRdb to about 2017). The library relied on the immunoSEQ multiplex PCR assay. For the multiplex PCR, a mixture combining 60 forward primers for TCR Vbeta segments and 13 reverse primers for TCR Jbeta segments was used. Drawn from immuneACCESS, this table holds only the in-frame rearrangements with V and J called that TCRdb kept. Clones are partly lost; checked studies trace under half to an unresolved V gene and leave the rest unexplained. This sample holds around 140,000 clones; roughly two thirds were observed only once. Clones ranked in the top ten supply over 1.5% of the sample. The sample comprised PBMCs. The receptors here all came from a male donor in good health and CMV-seronegative.

This clone came up a few times. The chain employs TRBV4-3 and TRBJ1-1; D gene ambiguous. The CDR3 runs 17 residues. Per germline, CDR1 LGHNA and CDR2 YSLEER. The ends were cut back, 0 bases at V and 3 bases at J, with 17 bases in the middle. The chain's CDR3 is CASSQDPGIWMDTEAFF. As DNA, the CDR3 is TGCGCCAGCAGCCAAGACCCGGGGATATGGATGGACACTGAAGCTTTCTTT.

This clone showed up just a few times. Other nucleotide sequences from this sample produce the same CDR3. The CDR3 sequence is CASSRGGAGNEQFF. The CDR3 DNA follows: TGTGCCAGCAGTCGAGGGGGCGCGGGGAATGAGCAGTTCTTC. V is TRBV2 and J is TRBJ2-1, with a possible D match to TRBD1 (7 bases). The V gene's germline CDR1 is SNHLY and CDR2 FYNNEI. The CDR3 is made up of 14 amino acids. The V gene lost 5 bases and the J gene lost 7 bases, with 15 bases spanning the gap.

The chain employs TRBV5-1 and TRBJ2-7, with 8 bases identical to TRBD1. The CDR3 covers 15 residues. Trimming at V came to 3 bases and at J to 1 base, leaving 6 bases not matched to a gene. Germline CDR1 is SGHRS and CDR2 is YFSETQ. CDR3 amino acids: CASSYSGTGSYEQYF. The CDR3 DNA sequence: TGCGCCAGCAGCTACTCCGGGACAGGATCCTACGAGCAGTACTTC. Based on the CDR3 plus reference TRBV5-1 and TRBJ2-7, the full variable domain is KAGVTQTPRYLIKTRGQQVTLSCSPISGHRSVSWYQQTPGQGLQFLFEYFSETQRNKGNFPGRFSGRQFSNSRSEMNVSTLELGDSALYLCASSYSGTGSYEQYFGPGTRLTVT.

V gene TRBV4-2 combines with J gene TRBJ2-1; 9 bases are shared with TRBD1. This CDR3 is built from 14 residues. CDR1 and CDR2 from the germline V gene are LGHNA and YNFKEQ. The trim removed 2 bases at V and 10 bases at J, leaving 6 bases unmatched. The CDR3 protein is CASSQPGQGREQFF. The CDR3 coding sequence is TGTGCCAGCAGCCAACCGGGACAGGGAAGGGAGCAGTTCTTC.

This clone was found once. The gene calls are TRBV6-8 and TRBJ1-2; possible D gene TRBD1, 6 bases. CDR3 length: 16 residues. Per germline, CDR1 MNHGY and CDR2 SAAAGT. Trimming took off 8 bases at V and 2 bases at J, with 21 bases between the two ends. The CDR3 coding sequence is TGTGCCAGCGGAATACCTCACAGGGTTCGCAACTATGGCTACACCTTC. It yields the protein CASGIPHRVRNYGYTF.

This clone was seen more than once but under ten times. This chain connects TRBV9 to TRBJ1-4; the D gene is possibly TRBD1 (5 bases). The length of the CDR3 is 14 residues. V was pared by 7 bases and J by 8 bases, with 18 bases between. CDR1 is SGDLS and CDR2 is YYNGEE in the germline V gene. As DNA, the CDR3 is TGTGCCAGCGGCCAGGGAAATTTTGGAGAAAAACTGTTTTTT. As protein: CASGQGNFGEKLFF.

The chain employs TRBV2 and TRBJ2-7; no clear D. The CDR3 extends over 16 amino acids. Germline CDR1 and CDR2: SNHLY and FYNNEI. Trimming left V 1 base short and J 0 bases short, with 13 bases between. This chain's CDR3 is CASSEGPTSSSYEQYF. In DNA, the CDR3 is TGTGCCAGCAGTGAAGGCCCAACTTCAAGCTCCTACGAGCAGTACTTC.

The chain couples TRBV30 to TRBJ1-4; D is ambiguous. The CDR3 loop spans 11 amino acids. Trimming removed 2 bases at V and 8 bases at J, with 6 bases between. CDR1 and CDR2 (germline): GTSNPN, SVGIG (reference sequence). This CDR3 reads CAWSLEEKLFF. The CDR3 DNA follows: TGTGCCTGGAGTCTCGAGGAAAAACTGTTTTTT.

The chain links TRBV2 to TRBJ2-5, with D tentatively TRBD2 (6 bases). Trimming stripped 6 bases from V and 5 bases from J, with 19 bases between. Germline CDR1 SNHLY, CDR2 FYNNEI. The CDR3 extends over 15 amino acids. Here the CDR3 reads CASRALASGGETQYF. The CDR3 DNA sequence: TGTGCCAGCAGAGCCCTAGCATCTGGGGGGGAGACCCAGTACTTC.

The chain links TRBV19 to TRBJ1-5; weak D call: TRBD1 (6 bases). The CDR3 is made up of 15 amino acids. Trimming took off 10 bases at V and 1 base at J, with 17 bases between the two ends. Germline V CDR1 and CDR2: LNHDA, SQIVND (reference sequence). This CDR3 is CATQGMDRSNQPQHF. CDR3 bases: TGTGCCACCCAGGGAATGGACAGAAGCAATCAGCCCCAGCATTTT.

This chain uses TRBV29-1 with TRBJ2-7; 7 positions agree with TRBD2. Germline V gives CDR1 SQVTM, CDR2 ANQGSEA. The CDR3 covers 13 residues. Trimming at V came to 5 bases and at J to 2 bases, leaving 6 bases not matched to a gene. Here the CDR3 reads CSVSGGGTYEQYF. As DNA, the CDR3 is TGCAGCGTTTCCGGCGGGGGTACCTACGAGCAGTACTTC.

The rearrangement joins TRBV4-3 to TRBJ2-3; 9 positions match TRBD2. With V trimmed by 4 bases and J by 2 bases, 1 base remained unmatched. CDR3 length: 14 amino acids. Germline-derived CDR1 and CDR2 are LGHNA and YSLEER. This CDR3 reads CASSRGGVTDTQYF. The CDR3 DNA reads TGCGCCAGCAGCCGCGGGGGGGTCACAGATACGCAGTATTTT.

On this clone: Other DNA sequences in the same sample also yield this CDR3. The V gene is TRBV7-3, the J gene TRBJ1-1; TRBD1 agrees at 7 bases. V was pared by 6 bases and J by 3 bases, with 4 bases of the junction left unmatched. Germline CDR1 reads SGHTA; CDR2 reads FQGTGA. The CDR3 runs 13 residues. This chain's CDR3 is CASRRQGDTEAFF. The CDR3 nucleotides read TGTGCCAGCAGAAGACAGGGAGACACTGAAGCTTTCTTT.

This clone was observed a single time. This rearrangement joins TRBV5-4 to TRBJ1-2, with a tentative D call TRBD1 (6 bases). This CDR3 comprises 13 residues. V lost 4 bases to trimming and J lost 3 bases, with 10 bases between them. Germline V gives CDR1 SGHNT, CDR2 YYREEE (reference sequence). CDR3 nucleotides: TGTGCCAGCAGCCCAGGGGTTGACTATGGCTACACCTTC. This translates into CASSPGVDYGYTF.

This clone was seen many times. V and J are TRBV6-5 and TRBJ2-5, with 8 bases that match TRBD1. V was pared by 3 bases and J by 5 bases, with 11 bases of the junction left unmatched. The CDR3 has 16 amino acids. Germline loops: CDR1 MNHEY, CDR2 SVGAGI. Here the CDR3 DNA reads TGTGCCAGCAGTTATGGCCAGGGGGCGCTTGGGGAGACCCAGTACTTC. This codes for CASSYGQGALGETQYF.

The chain carries TRBV6-5 and TRBJ1-1; a possible D gene is TRBD1 (5 bases). Germline lookup yields CDR1 MNHEY and CDR2 SVGAGI. This CDR3 region has 15 residues. The germline V and J ends were trimmed by 0 bases and 1 base, with 9 bases remaining between them. CDR3 DNA sequence: TGTGCCAGCAGTTACTCGAACCAGGGGAACACTGAAGCTTTCTTT. Residues: CASSYSNQGNTEAFF.

The V gene is TRBV4-2, the J gene TRBJ1-6, with a tentative D call TRBD1 (6 bases). CDR3 length equals 17 residues. The germline V and J ends were trimmed by 3 bases and 5 bases, with 17 bases remaining between them. Germline CDR1 reads LGHNA; CDR2 reads YNFKEQ. The CDR3, as DNA: TGTGCCAGCAGCCACGACACAGCAGGGGTAAATAATTCACCCCTCCACTTT. Residues: CASSHDTAGVNNSPLHF.

The chain uses TRBV7-9 and TRBJ2-5; TRBD2 is a possible D gene (6 bases). Germline lookup yields CDR1 SEHNR and CDR2 FQNEAQ (reference sequence). This CDR3 has 13 amino acids. Trimming took off 3 bases at V and 7 bases at J, with 12 bases between the two ends. Here the CDR3 reads CASSLGGEGTQYF. For the CDR3, the DNA is TGTGCCAGCAGCTTGGGGGGAGAAGGGACCCAGTACTTC. Full variable domain (outside the CDR3, taken from reference TRBV7-9 and TRBJ2-5): DTGVSQNPRHKITKRGQNVTFRCDPISEHNRLYWYRQTLGQGPEFLTYFQNEAQLEKSRLLSDRFSAERPKGSFSTLEIQRTEQGDSAMYLCASSLGGEGTQYFGPGTRLLVL.

The chain joins TRBV28 to TRBJ1-5, with D hard to call. This CDR3 contains 13 residues. Trimming shortened V by 2 bases and J by 4 bases, and 6 bases separated the two germline ends. Germline values: CDR1 MDHEN, CDR2 SYDVKM. CDR3 sequence (DNA): TGTGCCAGCAGTTTAACACAAAATCAGCCCCAGCATTTT. It encodes CASSLTQNQPQHF.

This clone was counted between two and nine times. The chain couples TRBV15 to TRBJ1-6; 8 bases align to TRBD1. V lost 0 bases and J lost 14; bases outside the gene matches: 18. Germline V lookup: CDR1 LNHNV, CDR2 YYDKDF (reference sequence). There are 18 residues in the CDR3. The CDR3 reads CATSRDSNTGTGVKALHF. CDR3 DNA: TGTGCCACCAGCAGAGATTCTAATACAGGGACAGGAGTTAAAGCCCTCCACTTT.

This rearrangement joins TRBV12-5 to TRBJ1-6; the match to TRBD1 covers 7 bases. V dropped 5 bases and J dropped 5; count of bases not matched to a gene: 3. From germline, CDR1 is LGHNT and CDR2 FRNRAP. The CDR3 consists of 14 residues. The CDR3 DNA reads TGTGCTAGTGGTCCCGACAGGGATAATTCACCCCTCCACTTT. Its protein is CASGPDRDNSPLHF.

This rearrangement joins TRBV29-1 to TRBJ2-2; maybe TRBD1 (5 bases). The length of the CDR3 is 15 residues. V lost 6 bases to trimming and J lost 6 bases, with 20 bases between them. Germline values: CDR1 SQVTM, CDR2 ANQGSEA. The CDR3 nucleotides are TGCAGCGTAGGGGATCGGAACACGGCCCCCGGGGAGCTGTTTTTT. This sequence encodes CSVGDRNTAPGELFF.

The chain carries TRBV5-6 and TRBJ1-2, with D possibly matching TRBD1 (5 bases). Trimming removed 3 bases at V and 9 bases at J, with 18 bases between. The CDR3 extends over 14 amino acids. CDR1 SGHDT and CDR2 YYEEEE come from the germline V gene. CDR3 amino acids: CASSYQTGLGSYTF. In DNA form, the CDR3 reads TGTGCCAGCAGCTACCAAACGGGACTTGGTAGCTACACCTTC. Complete variable domain (other parts from reference TRBV5-6 and TRBJ1-2): DAGVTQSPTHLIKTRGQQVTLRCSPKSGHDTVSWYQQALGQGPQFIFQYYEEEERQRGNFPDRFSGHQFPNYSSELNVNALLLGDSALYLCASSYQTGLGSYTFGSGTRLTVV.

The rearrangement links TRBV5-1 to TRBJ1-6; 7 bases are a match to TRBD1. The J segment lost 3 bases and the V segment lost 7 bases, leaving 4 bases of the junction unmatched. The CDR3 is 14 amino acids. CDR1 SGHRS and CDR2 YFSETQ come from the germline V gene. The CDR3 sequence is CASAQGDYNSPLHF. DNA for the CDR3: TGCGCCAGCGCGCAGGGGGACTATAATTCACCCCTCCACTTT.